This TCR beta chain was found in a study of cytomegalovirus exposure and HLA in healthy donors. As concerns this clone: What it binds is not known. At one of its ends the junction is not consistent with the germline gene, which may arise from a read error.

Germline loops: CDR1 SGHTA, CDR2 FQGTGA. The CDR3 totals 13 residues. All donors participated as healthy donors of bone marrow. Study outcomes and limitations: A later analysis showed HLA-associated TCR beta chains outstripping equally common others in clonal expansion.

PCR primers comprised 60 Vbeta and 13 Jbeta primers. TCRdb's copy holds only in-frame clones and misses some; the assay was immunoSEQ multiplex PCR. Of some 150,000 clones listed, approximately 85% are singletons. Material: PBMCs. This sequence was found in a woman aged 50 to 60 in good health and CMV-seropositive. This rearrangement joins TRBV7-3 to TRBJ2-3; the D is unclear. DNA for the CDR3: TGTGGCAGCAGCCTTATTAGCACAGATACGCAGTATTTT. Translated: CGSSLISTDTQYF.